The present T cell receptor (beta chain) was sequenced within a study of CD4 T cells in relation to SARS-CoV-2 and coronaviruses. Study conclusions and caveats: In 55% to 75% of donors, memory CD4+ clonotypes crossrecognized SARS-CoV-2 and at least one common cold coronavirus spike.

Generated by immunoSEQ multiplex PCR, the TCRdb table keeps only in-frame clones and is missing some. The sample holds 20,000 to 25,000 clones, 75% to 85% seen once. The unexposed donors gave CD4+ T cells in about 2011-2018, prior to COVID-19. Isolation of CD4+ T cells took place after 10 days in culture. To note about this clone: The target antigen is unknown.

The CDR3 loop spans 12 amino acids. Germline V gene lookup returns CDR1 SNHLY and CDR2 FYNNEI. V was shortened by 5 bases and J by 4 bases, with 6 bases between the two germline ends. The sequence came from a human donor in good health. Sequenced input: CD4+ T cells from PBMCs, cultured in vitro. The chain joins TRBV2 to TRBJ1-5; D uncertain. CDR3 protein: CASSSGNQPQHF. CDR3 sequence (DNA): TGTGCCAGCAGTTCGGGAAATCAGCCCCAGCATTTT.